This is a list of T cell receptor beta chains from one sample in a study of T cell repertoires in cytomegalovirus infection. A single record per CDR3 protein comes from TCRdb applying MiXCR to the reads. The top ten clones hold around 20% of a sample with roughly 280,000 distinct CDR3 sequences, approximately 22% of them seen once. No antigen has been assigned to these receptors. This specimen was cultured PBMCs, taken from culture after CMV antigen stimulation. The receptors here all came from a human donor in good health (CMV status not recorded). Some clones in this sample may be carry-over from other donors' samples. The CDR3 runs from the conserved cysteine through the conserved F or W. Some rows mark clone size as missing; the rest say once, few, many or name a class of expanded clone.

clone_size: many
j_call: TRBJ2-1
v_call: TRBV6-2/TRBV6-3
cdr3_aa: CASSQGLAGVNEQFF

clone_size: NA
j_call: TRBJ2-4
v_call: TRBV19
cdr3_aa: CASSKGAGGGLAKNIQYF

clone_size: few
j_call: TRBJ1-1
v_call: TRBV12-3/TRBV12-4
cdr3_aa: CASSSTTGGGTEAFF

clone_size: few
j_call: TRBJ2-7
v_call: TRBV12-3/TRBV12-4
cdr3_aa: CASSLNLRGANYEQYF

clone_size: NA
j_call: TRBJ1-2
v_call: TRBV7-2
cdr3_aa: CASSLGGEGLGAGYTF

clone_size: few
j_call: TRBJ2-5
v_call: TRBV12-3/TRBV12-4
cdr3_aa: CASSLLLAGKHQETQYF

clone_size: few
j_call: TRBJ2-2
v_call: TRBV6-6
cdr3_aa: CASRQGGVTGELFF

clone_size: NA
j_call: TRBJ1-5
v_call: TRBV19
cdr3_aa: CASTLRGRGGNQPQHF

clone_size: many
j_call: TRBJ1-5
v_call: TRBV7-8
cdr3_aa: CASSTRTGNNQPQHF

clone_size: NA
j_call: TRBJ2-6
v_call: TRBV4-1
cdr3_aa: CASSQGIAYSGANVLTF

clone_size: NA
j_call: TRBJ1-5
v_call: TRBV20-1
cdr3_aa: CSASRFRGLVQPQHF